A single sample is the source of the 5 T cell receptor beta chains below, sequenced in a study of siplizumab effects on memory and regulatory T cells (dated by TCRdb to about 2019). The library was built by means of the immunoSEQ multiplex PCR assay. This is the immuneACCESS table as TCRdb keeps it, with only in-frame sequences that have V and J called. A part of the clones is gone; compared with another copy, unresolved V genes explain less than half, and the rest is unexplained. The sample table contains 80,000 to 130,000 clones; only one count was recorded for approximately 91% of them. The ten largest clonotypes hold about 2.6% of the sample. The sample consisted of CD4+ T cells sorted from blood. These receptors all come from a human donor in good health. Some clones in this sample may be carry-over from other donors' samples.

This sequence joins TRBV10-3 and TRBJ1-6; TRBD1 agrees at 8 bases. This CDR3 contains 13 residues. Germline V gene sequence: CDR1 ENHRY, CDR2 SYGVKD. The V gene end was trimmed by 7 bases and the J gene end by 10 bases; junction bases not matched to a gene: 6. The DNA of the CDR3 is TGTGCCATCATGGACAGGGAGGAATCACCCCTCCACTTT. Translation gives CAIMDREESPLHF.

J is TRBJ2-1 and V is TRBV29-1, with D unclear. Trimming shortened V by 4 bases and J by 9 bases, and 10 bases separated the two germline ends. The CDR3 has 11 residues. Germline-derived CDR1 and CDR2 are SQVTM and ANQGSEA. In DNA, the CDR3 is TGCAGCGTTGGGATTCGTTCTGAGCAGTTCTTC. Amino acid sequence: CSVGIRSEQFF.

The chain has TRBV27 and TRBJ2-2; D is perhaps TRBD1 or TRBD2 (5 bases each). Germline lookup yields CDR1 MNHEY and CDR2 SMNVEV (reference sequence). Deletions cut 3 bases from V and 8 bases from J, with 16 bases between. There are 15 residues in the CDR3. The CDR3 loop reads CASSLSGAPVGELFF. The CDR3 DNA reads as TGTGCCAGCAGTTTGTCCGGGGCCCCCGTTGGGGAGCTGTTTTTT.

This clone was counted a few times. The chain's CDR3 is CSAVAADTQYF. The CDR3 nucleotides are TGCAGTGCTGTAGCTGCAGATACGCAGTATTTT. The rearrangement joins TRBV20-1 to TRBJ2-3; D is unclear. Germline lookup yields CDR1 DFQATT and CDR2 SNEGSKA (reference sequence). The CDR3 has 11 residues. Trimming shortened V by 5 bases and J by 4 bases, and 7 bases separated the two germline ends.

This chain joins TRBV5-6 and TRBJ1-1, with unresolved D. V lost 4 bases, J lost 5 bases, and 12 bases lay in between. The CDR3 runs to 13 residues. Per the germline V gene, CDR1 is SGHDT and CDR2 is YYEEEE. DNA of the CDR3: TGTGCCAGCAGCCCTTTCCGACGGACTGAAGCTTTCTTT. Residues: CASSPFRRTEAFF.